Detailed here is one TCR beta chain. Clones were sequenced by immunoSEQ multiplex PCR, and TCRdb holds only the in-frame ones, with some missing. The sample carries just under 85,000 clones, 85% to 95% recorded once. The CDR3 consists of 15 residues. V lost 6 bases and J lost 9; bases outside the gene matches: 9. Germline CDR1 and CDR2: SNHLY and FYNNEI. The entry originates in a study of technical replicates of blood from a few donors. The sequence was collected from a human donor in good health. The V call is TRBV2, the J call TRBJ2-1, with 12 bases matching TRBD2. Sequenced: T cells isolated from PBMCs. The CDR3 DNA sequence: TGTGCCAGCAGAGCGTCAGGACTAGCGGGATCTGAGCAGTTCTTC. This encodes CASRASGLAGSEQFF.